Listed here are 25 T cell receptor beta chains from one sample, sequenced in a study of cytomegalovirus exposure and HLA in healthy donors. PCR was performed using 60 Vbeta and 13 Jbeta primers. TCRdb's copy holds only in-frame clones and misses some; the assay was immunoSEQ multiplex PCR. The sample holds over 200,000 clones; around four fifths are singletons and the top ten take less than 3.5%. The sequenced material came from PBMCs. The receptors come from a woman in her fifties or sixties in good health and CMV-seropositive.

The chain joins TRBV19 to TRBJ2-5; 12 nucleotides align to TRBD2. The germline V gene encodes CDR1 LNHDA and CDR2 SQIVND (reference sequence). J lost 0 bases, V lost 5 bases, and 7 bases had no gene match. The CDR3 extends over 17 amino acids. CDR3 sequence (DNA): TGTGCCAGTAGTCCACGACGACTAGCGGGGGACCAAGAGACCCAGTACTTC. It is translated as CASSPRRLAGDQETQYF.

The chain has TRBV5-5 and TRBJ2-3; 7 nucleotides line up with TRBD2. Trimming removed 0 bases from V and 0 bases from J; junction bases left unmatched: 10. The CDR3 has 18 amino acids. From germline, CDR1 is SGHKS and CDR2 YYEKEE (reference sequence). The CDR3 reads CASSLAVRGTSSTDTQYF. The CDR3 DNA reads TGTGCCAGCAGCTTGGCGGTGCGGGGGACCTCTAGCACAGATACGCAGTATTTT.

The rearrangement links TRBV19 to TRBJ1-5; 7 nucleotides line up with TRBD1. J lost 5 bases, V lost 7 bases, and 8 bases had no gene match. The CDR3 length is 14 residues. Germline V gene sequence: CDR1 LNHDA, CDR2 SQIVND (reference sequence). This chain's CDR3 is CASNIGQVDQPQHF. The CDR3 DNA is TGTGCCAGTAACATTGGACAGGTAGATCAGCCCCAGCATTTT. The full variable domain, its missing parts supplied by reference TRBV19 and TRBJ1-5, is DGGITQSPKYLFRKEGQNVTLSCEQNLNHDAMYWYRQDPGQGLRLIYYSQIVNDFQKGDIAEGYSVSREKKESFPLTVTSAQKNPTAFYLCASNIGQVDQPQHFGDGTRLSIL.

The gene calls are TRBV6-5 and TRBJ1-5; a possible D gene is TRBD1 (6 bases). This CDR3 contains 15 residues. Trimming left V 4 bases short and J 2 bases short, with 12 bases between. Germline V gene lookup returns CDR1 MNHEY and CDR2 SVGAGI. CDR3 nucleotide sequence: TGTGCCAGCAGTTCCGGCAGGGGTGGCAATCAGCCCCAGCATTTT. It is translated as CASSSGRGGNQPQHF.

The sample holds a few counts of this clone. This chain links TRBV5-1 with TRBJ1-2; 7 bases are shared with TRBD1. Germline assignment: CDR1 SGHRS and CDR2 YFSETQ. Trimming cost V 5 bases and J 8 bases; bases outside gene matches: 9. The CDR3 covers 13 residues. The chain's CDR3 is CASSPTGLYGYTF. CDR3 sequence (DNA): TGCGCCAGCAGTCCGACAGGGCTCTACGGCTACACCTTC.

The CDR3 loop reads CASSLGRTNNEYYGYTF. In DNA form, the CDR3 reads TGTGCCAGCAGCTTGGGAAGGACAAACAATGAGTACTATGGCTACACCTTC. This chain joins TRBV5-6 and TRBJ1-2, with D possibly matching TRBD1 (5 bases). Trimming left V 0 bases short and J 3 bases short, with 18 bases between. The CDR3 contains 17 residues. Germline CDR1 is SGHDT and CDR2 is YYEEEE.

This clone was detected only a few times. The CDR3 protein is CASSQGTQSGGFGEKLFF. The CDR3, as DNA: TGCGCCAGCAGCCAGGGGACCCAGTCCGGGGGTTTCGGTGAAAAACTGTTTTTT. V and J are TRBV4-1 and TRBJ1-4, with D possibly matching TRBD1 (5 bases). The CDR3 extends over 18 amino acids. Germline-derived CDR1 and CDR2 are MGHRA and YSYEKL. V lost 3 bases to trimming and J lost 7 bases, with 24 bases between them.

This clone has just a few counts. V and J are TRBV7-2 and TRBJ2-2; TRBD1 matches at 10 bases. Per the germline V gene, CDR1 is SGHTA and CDR2 is FQGNSA. The CDR3 is 16 residues long. V shed 3 bases and J 7 bases; nucleotides not matched to a gene: 8. The CDR3 DNA sequence: TGTGCCAGCAGCTTGACGACAGGGGGCGGGGGCGGGGAGCTGTTTTTT. This codes for CASSLTTGGGGGELFF.

This clone was detected once. The chain joins TRBV6-5 to TRBJ2-1; 7 bases line up with TRBD2. CDR3 length equals 12 residues. Looked up from germline, CDR1 is MNHEY and CDR2 is SVGAGI. Trimming cost V 6 bases and J 4 bases; bases outside gene matches: 0. The CDR3 bases are TGTGCCAGCAGCGGGGGGTACAATGAGCAGTTCTTC. Translating it yields CASSGGYNEQFF.

This clone occurred once. The chain carries TRBV7-7 and TRBJ2-3, with 7 bases aligning to TRBD1. Per the germline V gene, CDR1 is SSHAT and CDR2 is FNYEAQ (reference sequence). J lost 2 bases, V lost 1 base, and 3 bases had no gene match. The CDR3 consists of 15 residues. The DNA for the CDR3 is TGTGCCAGCAGCTTAGGAGGACAGGCCACAGATACGCAGTATTTT. Translated: CASSLGGQATDTQYF.

This chain uses TRBV28 with TRBJ1-2; tentative D call: TRBD1 (5 bases). Germline CDR1 reads MDHEN; CDR2 reads SYDVKM. CDR3 length: 16 residues. V was cut by 2 bases and J by 4 bases, with 17 bases left in between. This CDR3 reads CASSLTRGLGGYGYTF. The CDR3 DNA follows: TGTGCCAGCAGTTTAACCCGGGGGTTAGGAGGCTATGGCTACACCTTC.

J is TRBJ2-2 and V is TRBV28; TRBD1 matches 10 bases. Germline V gives CDR1 MDHEN, CDR2 SYDVKM. This CDR3 region has 16 residues. V trimming: 5 bases; J trimming: 6 bases; junction bases outside the gene matches: 9. CDR3 loop: CASSIAGTGVSGELFF. The CDR3 nucleotides are TGTGCCAGCAGTATAGCCGGGACAGGGGTGTCCGGGGAGCTGTTTTTT.

The rearrangement uses TRBV9 and TRBJ1-2, with D perhaps TRBD1 (5 bases). Germline V lookup: CDR1 SGDLS, CDR2 YYNGEE. The CDR3 has 15 residues. Trimming took 3 bases from V and 4 from J, leaving 16 bases between them. CDR3 in amino acids: CASSGGGDPAYGYTF. The CDR3 bases are TGTGCCAGCAGCGGTGGGGGGGACCCGGCCTATGGCTACACCTTC.

The chain employs TRBV19 and TRBJ1-4; no clear D gene. Germline loops: CDR1 LNHDA, CDR2 SQIVND (reference sequence). This CDR3 contains 15 residues. V lost 1 base, J lost 8 bases, and 14 bases lay in between. This chain's CDR3 is CASSIVNRRGEKLFF. Written as DNA, the CDR3 is TGTGCCAGTAGTATAGTTAACCGACGAGGGGAAAAACTGTTTTTT.

The chain employs TRBV9 and TRBJ1-3; perhaps TRBD1 as D (6 bases). The length of the CDR3 is 15 residues. CDR1 and CDR2 from the germline V gene are SGDLS and YYNGEE. Trimming removed 2 bases from V and 4 bases from J, with 13 bases in between. The chain's CDR3 is CASSVTGYAGNTIYF. The CDR3 DNA is TGTGCCAGCAGCGTTACAGGGTATGCCGGAAACACCATATATTTT. The whole variable domain, filled in from reference TRBV9 and TRBJ1-3, reads DSGVTQTPKHLITATGQRVTLRCSPRSGDLSVYWYQQSLDQGLQFLIQYYNGEERAKGNILERFSAQQFPDLHSELNLSSLELGDSALYFCASSVTGYAGNTIYFGEGSWLTVV.

The V call is TRBV2, the J call TRBJ2-7; 9 bases line up with TRBD1. This CDR3 region has 13 residues. The junction had 12 bases not matched to a gene; V was cut back by 8 bases and J by 10 bases. CDR1 and CDR2 (germline): SNHLY, FYNNEI. In DNA form, the CDR3 reads TGTGCCAGCCGTTCGGGACAGGGAACCTTTCAGTACTTC. It specifies CASRSGQGTFQYF.

This clone was detected a few times. This chain joins TRBV30 and TRBJ2-5; 7 nucleotides align to TRBD1. The CDR3 contains 14 residues. Germline assignment: CDR1 GTSNPN and CDR2 SVGIG (reference sequence). Trimming at V came to 3 bases and at J to 2 bases, leaving 6 bases not matched to a gene. The CDR3 loop reads CAWSYRQGQETQYF. DNA of the CDR3: TGTGCCTGGAGCTACCGACAGGGACAAGAGACCCAGTACTTC.

The genes are TRBV19 and TRBJ1-3; D gene unclear. Trimming removed 8 bases from V and 1 base from J, with 15 bases in between. The CDR3 totals 15 residues. Germline V gives CDR1 LNHDA, CDR2 SQIVND (reference sequence). Here the CDR3 reads CASSRQILSGNTIYF. CDR3 DNA sequence: TGTGCCAGTTCCAGGCAAATCCTTTCTGGAAACACCATATATTTT.

The CDR3 sequence: CASGDSPGNTIYF. The CDR3 coding sequence is TGCGCCAGCGGGGACAGCCCAGGAAACACCATATATTTT. The chain recombines TRBV10-2 with TRBJ1-3, with 7 positions matching TRBD1. After removal of 8 bases from V and 4 bases from J, the junction contained 5 bases not matched to a gene. CDR3 length: 13 amino acids. The germline V gene encodes CDR1 WSHSY and CDR2 SAAADI.

This rearrangement joins TRBV2 to TRBJ2-7, with 8 bases identical to TRBD2. The V and J ends lost 5 bases and 7 bases, in that order; junction bases with no gene match: 10. The CDR3 is 14 amino acids. Per germline, CDR1 SNHLY and CDR2 FYNNEI. The CDR3 DNA reads as TGTGCCAGCAGTACCGGGACTAGGGGTCTTGAGCAGTACTTC. Translating gives CASSTGTRGLEQYF.

V gene TRBV28 combines with J gene TRBJ2-7; 7 nucleotides match TRBD1. The ends lost 6 bases at V and 4 bases at J; junction bases unmatched: 9. Germline CDR1 reads MDHEN; CDR2 reads SYDVKM. The CDR3 consists of 14 residues. The DNA for the CDR3 is TGTGCCAGCAGACCCTATGGCAGGGGGTACGAGCAGTACTTC. Protein: CASRPYGRGYEQYF. Based on the CDR3 plus reference TRBV28 and TRBJ2-7, the full variable domain is DVKVTQSSRYLVKRTGEKVFLECVQDMDHENMFWYRQDPGLGLRLIYFSYDVKMKEKGDIPEGYSVSREKKERFSLILESASTNQTSMYLCASRPYGRGYEQYFGPGTRLTVT.

The chain has TRBV2 and TRBJ2-7; tentatively, D is TRBD2 (5 bases). The germline V gene has CDR1 SNHLY and CDR2 FYNNEI. Trimming pared 7 bases from V and 3 bases from J, leaving 10 bases between. This CDR3 spans 12 amino acids. The chain's CDR3 is CASIGDRYEQYF. DNA of the CDR3: TGTGCCAGCATCGGGGATCGCTACGAGCAGTACTTC.

This chain uses TRBV14 with TRBJ1-2; D remains ambiguous. Looked up from germline, CDR1 is SGHDN and CDR2 is FVKESK. V was cut by 4 bases and J by 5 bases, with 8 bases left in between. This CDR3 is built from 12 residues. CDR3 nucleotide sequence: TGTGCCAGCAGCCCGTCGGGTTATGGCTACACCTTC. It encodes CASSPSGYGYTF.

The chain recombines TRBV2 with TRBJ2-7, with TRBD1 identical over 8 bases. With V trimmed by 1 base and J by 4 bases, 6 bases remained unmatched. The CDR3 consists of 15 residues. The germline gives CDR1 SNHLY, CDR2 FYNNEI. CDR3: CASSEGGQGGYEQYF. CDR3 nucleotides: TGTGCCAGCAGTGAAGGAGGACAGGGCGGATACGAGCAGTACTTC.

V usage is TRBV11-3 and J usage is TRBJ2-7; TRBD2 might be the D (6 bases). V lost 5 bases and J lost 6, with 14 bases in between. This CDR3 is 13 amino acids long. Germline lookup yields CDR1 SGHNT and CDR2 YENEEA. The CDR3 coding sequence is TGTGCCAGCAGCCCCGGCGTGGGAGGCGAGCAGTACTTC. It is translated as CASSPGVGGEQYF.